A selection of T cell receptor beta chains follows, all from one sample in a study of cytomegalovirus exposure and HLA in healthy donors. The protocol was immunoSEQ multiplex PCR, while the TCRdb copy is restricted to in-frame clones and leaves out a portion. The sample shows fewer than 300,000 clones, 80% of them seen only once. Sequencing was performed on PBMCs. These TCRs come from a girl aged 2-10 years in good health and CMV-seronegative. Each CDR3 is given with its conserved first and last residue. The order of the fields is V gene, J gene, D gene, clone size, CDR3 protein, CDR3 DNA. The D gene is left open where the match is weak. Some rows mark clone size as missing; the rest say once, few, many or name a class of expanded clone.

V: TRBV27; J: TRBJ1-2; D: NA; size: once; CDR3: CASSLSRGYGYTF; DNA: TGTGCCAGCAGTTTATCCAGGGGCTATGGCTACACCTTC
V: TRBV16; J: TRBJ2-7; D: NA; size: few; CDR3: CASSRRTQGSYEQYF; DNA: TGTGCCAGCAGCCGCAGAACCCAGGGATCCTACGAGCAGTACTTC
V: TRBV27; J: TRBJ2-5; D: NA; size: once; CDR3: CAILGGKETQYF; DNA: TGTGCCATCCTCGGCGGGAAAGAGACCCAGTACTTC
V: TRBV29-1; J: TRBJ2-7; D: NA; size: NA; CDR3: CSVGAGYEQYF; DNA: TGCAGCGTTGGGGCAGGCTACGAGCAGTACTTC
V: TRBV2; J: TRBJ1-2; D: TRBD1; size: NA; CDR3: CASSAHDRGKKDRYTF; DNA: TGTGCCAGCAGTGCCCACGACAGGGGAAAAAAGGATCGCTACACCTTC
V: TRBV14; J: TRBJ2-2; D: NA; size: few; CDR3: CASSQGPGASGELFF; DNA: TGTGCCAGCAGCCAAGGACCAGGGGCGTCCGGGGAGCTGTTTTTT
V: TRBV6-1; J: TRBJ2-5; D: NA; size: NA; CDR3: CASSEALTLETQYF; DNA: TGTGCCAGCAGTGAAGCGCTCACTCTAGAGACCCAGTACTTC
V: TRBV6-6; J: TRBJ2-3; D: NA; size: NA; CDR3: CASSHERGTQYF; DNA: TGTGCCAGCAGCCACGAGAGGGGGACGCAGTATTTT
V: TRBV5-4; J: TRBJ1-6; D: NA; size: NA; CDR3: CASSYGGTLDSPLHF; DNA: TGTGCCAGCAGCTATGGAGGGACGTTGGATTCACCCCTCCACTTT
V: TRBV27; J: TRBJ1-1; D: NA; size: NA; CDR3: CASSLYRSMNTEAFF; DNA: TGTGCCAGCAGTTTATACAGGAGTATGAACACTGAAGCTTTCTTT
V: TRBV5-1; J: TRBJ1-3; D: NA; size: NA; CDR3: CASSLLDSTRSGNTIYF; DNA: TGCGCCAGCAGCTTGTTGGACAGCACAAGGTCCGGAAACACCATATATTTT
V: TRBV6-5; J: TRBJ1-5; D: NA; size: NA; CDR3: CASSPGGAWNQPQHF; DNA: TGTGCCAGCAGTCCCGGAGGGGCATGGAATCAGCCCCAGCATTTT
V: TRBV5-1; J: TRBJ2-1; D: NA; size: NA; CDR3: CASSLDSGTYNEQFF; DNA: TGCGCCAGCAGCTTAGATAGCGGCACCTACAATGAGCAGTTCTTC
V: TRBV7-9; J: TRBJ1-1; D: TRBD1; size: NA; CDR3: CASSFRPGQGMLAFF; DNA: TGTGCCAGCAGCTTCCGACCGGGACAGGGTATGTTAGCTTTCTTT
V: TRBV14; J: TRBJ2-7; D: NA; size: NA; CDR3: CASRATPTRGYEQYF; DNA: TGTGCCAGCAGAGCAACCCCGACAAGGGGATACGAGCAGTACTTC
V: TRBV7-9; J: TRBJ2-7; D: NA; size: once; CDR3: CSSSPGHEQYF; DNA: TGTTCCAGCAGCCCAGGCCACGAGCAGTACTTC
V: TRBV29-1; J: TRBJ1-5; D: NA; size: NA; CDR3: CSVDVGGEGNQPQHF; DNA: TGCAGCGTTGACGTCGGGGGTGAAGGCAATCAGCCCCAGCATTTT
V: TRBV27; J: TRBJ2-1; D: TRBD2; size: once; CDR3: CASTGLAGGPGSTYNEQFF; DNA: TGTGCCAGCACCGGACTAGCGGGAGGGCCAGGGAGTACCTACAATGAGCAGTTCTTC
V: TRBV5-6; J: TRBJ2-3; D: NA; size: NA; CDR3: CASSLRPGRSTDTQYF; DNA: TGTGCCAGCAGCTTGAGGCCAGGGCGTAGCACAGATACGCAGTATTTT
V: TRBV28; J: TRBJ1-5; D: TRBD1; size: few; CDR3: CASSATGRSNQPQHF; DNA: TGTGCCAGCAGTGCGACAGGGAGAAGCAATCAGCCCCAGCATTTT
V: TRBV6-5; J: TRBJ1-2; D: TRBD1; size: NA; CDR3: CASSYDRDDYGYTF; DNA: TGTGCCAGCAGTTACGACAGGGACGACTATGGCTACACCTTC
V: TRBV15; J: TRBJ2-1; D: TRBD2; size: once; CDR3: CATSYDGSGGIPSSYNEQFF; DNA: TGTGCCACCAGCTATGACGGGAGCGGGGGGATTCCGAGCTCCTACAATGAGCAGTTCTTC
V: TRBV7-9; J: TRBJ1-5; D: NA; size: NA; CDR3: CASSKQGYNQPQHF; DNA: TGTGCCAGCAGCAAACAGGGTTACAATCAGCCCCAGCATTTT
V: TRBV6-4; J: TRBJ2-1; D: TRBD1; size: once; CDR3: CASAPGQSSYNEQFF; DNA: TGTGCCAGCGCGCCGGGACAGAGTTCCTACAATGAGCAGTTCTTC
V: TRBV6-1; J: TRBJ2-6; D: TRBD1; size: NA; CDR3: CASSGDSQTGANVLTF; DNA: TGTGCCAGCAGTGGGGACAGCCAGACTGGGGCCAACGTCCTGACTTTC
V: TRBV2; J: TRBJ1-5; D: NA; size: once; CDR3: CASTEGLSNQPQHF; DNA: TGTGCCAGCACCGAGGGCTTGAGCAATCAGCCCCAGCATTTT
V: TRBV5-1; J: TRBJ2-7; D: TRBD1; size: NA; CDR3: CASSLVQGAPEQYF; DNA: TGCGCCAGCAGCTTGGTTCAGGGGGCCCCCGAGCAGTACTTC
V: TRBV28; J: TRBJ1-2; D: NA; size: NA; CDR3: CASSRRDYGYTF; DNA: TGTGCCAGCAGTCGCCGGGACTATGGCTACACCTTC
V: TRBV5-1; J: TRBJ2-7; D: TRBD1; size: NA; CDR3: CASSFPRTGAIKYEQYF; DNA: TGCGCCAGCAGCTTCCCTCGGACAGGGGCAATTAAGTACGAGCAGTACTTC
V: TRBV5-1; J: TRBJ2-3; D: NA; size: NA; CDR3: CASSLMGSGDTQYF; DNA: TGCGCCAGCAGCTTAATGGGGAGCGGAGATACGCAGTATTTT
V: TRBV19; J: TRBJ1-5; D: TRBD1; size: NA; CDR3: CASRDPRDSHQPQHF; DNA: TGTGCCAGTAGGGACCCCCGGGACAGCCATCAGCCCCAGCATTTT
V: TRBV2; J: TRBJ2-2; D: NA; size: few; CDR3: CASSGDTQTGELFF; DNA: TGTGCCAGCAGTGGGGACACCCAGACCGGGGAGCTGTTTTTT
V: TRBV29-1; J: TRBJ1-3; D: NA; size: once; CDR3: CSVAASGNTIYF; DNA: TGCAGCGTCGCGGCCTCTGGAAACACCATATATTTT
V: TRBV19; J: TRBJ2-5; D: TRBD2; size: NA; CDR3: CASSIVWSSGGTQYF; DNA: TGTGCCAGTAGTATAGTGTGGTCTAGCGGGGGGACCCAGTACTTC
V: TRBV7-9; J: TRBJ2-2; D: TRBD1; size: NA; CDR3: CASSYWDSPTGELFF; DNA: TGTGCCAGCAGCTATTGGGACAGTCCCACCGGGGAGCTGTTTTTT
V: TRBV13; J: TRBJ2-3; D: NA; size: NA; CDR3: CASSPTAGQGLYDTQYF; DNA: TGTGCCAGCAGCCCCACGGCGGGGCAGGGATTATACGATACGCAGTATTTT
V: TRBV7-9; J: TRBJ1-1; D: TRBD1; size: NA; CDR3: CASSSTGTGGPNTEAFF; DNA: TGTGCCAGCAGCTCCACCGGGACAGGGGGCCCGAACACTGAAGCTTTCTTT
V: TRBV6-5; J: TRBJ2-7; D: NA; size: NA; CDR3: CASRLRDSSYEQYF; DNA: TGTGCCAGCAGATTGCGGGACAGCAGCTACGAGCAGTACTTC
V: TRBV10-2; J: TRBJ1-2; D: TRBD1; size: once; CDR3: CASSGNRGYSYGYTF; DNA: TGCGCCAGCAGTGGGAACAGGGGGTACAGCTATGGCTACACCTTC
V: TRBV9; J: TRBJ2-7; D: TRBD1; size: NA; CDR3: CASSGGQGSPGEQYF; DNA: TGTGCCAGCAGCGGGGGACAGGGCAGCCCCGGAGAGCAGTACTTC
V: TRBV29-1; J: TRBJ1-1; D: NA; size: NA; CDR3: CSVSGGRVDTEAFF; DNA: TGCAGCGTCTCCGGGGGGCGTGTCGACACTGAAGCTTTCTTT
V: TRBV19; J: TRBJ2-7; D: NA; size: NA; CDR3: CASSIQYSYEQYF; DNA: TGTGCCAGTAGTATTCAGTACTCCTACGAGCAGTACTTC
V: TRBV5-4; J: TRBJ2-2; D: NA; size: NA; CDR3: CASSLFRNTGELFF; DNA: TGTGCCAGCAGCTTGTTCAGGAACACCGGGGAGCTGTTTTTT
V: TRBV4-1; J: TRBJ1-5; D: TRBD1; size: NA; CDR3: CASSDREGQPQHF; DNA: TGCGCCAGCAGCGACAGGGAAGGGCAGCCCCAGCATTTT
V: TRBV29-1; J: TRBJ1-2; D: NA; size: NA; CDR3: CSVDFRGYGYTF; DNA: TGCAGCGTTGATTTCAGAGGCTATGGCTACACCTTC
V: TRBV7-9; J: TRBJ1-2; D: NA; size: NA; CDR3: CASSLVGREDYGYTF; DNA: TGTGCCAGCAGCTTAGTCGGCAGGGAGGACTATGGCTACACCTTC
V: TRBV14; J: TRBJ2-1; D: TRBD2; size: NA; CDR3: CASSQPKGLAGDGEQFF; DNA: TGTGCCAGCAGCCAACCAAAAGGACTAGCGGGAGACGGTGAGCAGTTCTTC
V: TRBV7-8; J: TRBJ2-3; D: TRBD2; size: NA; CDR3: CASMSQREGPGDTQYF; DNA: TGTGCCAGCATGAGTCAGCGGGAGGGCCCGGGAGATACGCAGTATTTT
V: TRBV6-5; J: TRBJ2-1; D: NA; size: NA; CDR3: CASSYSGSAGNNEQFF; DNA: TGTGCCAGCAGTTACTCTGGCTCGGCGGGGAACAATGAGCAGTTCTTC
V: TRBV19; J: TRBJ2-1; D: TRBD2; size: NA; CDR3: CASSRTSWNEQFF; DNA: TGTGCCAGTAGTCGGACTAGCTGGAATGAGCAGTTCTTC
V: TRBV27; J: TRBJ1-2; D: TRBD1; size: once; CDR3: CASTQIGQVFQSYTF; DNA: TGTGCCAGCACCCAGATAGGACAGGTATTCCAGAGCTACACCTTC
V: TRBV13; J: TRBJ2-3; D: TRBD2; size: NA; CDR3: CASSDSGIHTDTQYF; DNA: TGTGCCAGCAGCGATAGCGGGATACACACAGATACGCAGTATTTT
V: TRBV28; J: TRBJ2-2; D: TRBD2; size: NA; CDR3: CASSYITSGGNTGELFF; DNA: TGTGCCAGCAGTTATATAACTAGCGGGGGGAACACCGGGGAGCTGTTTTTT
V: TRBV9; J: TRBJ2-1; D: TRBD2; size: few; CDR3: CASSVGLAGGRRFHEQFF; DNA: TGTGCCAGCAGCGTAGGACTAGCGGGGGGGCGACGCTTTCATGAGCAGTTCTTC
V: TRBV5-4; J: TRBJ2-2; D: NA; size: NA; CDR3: CASSSLGVRSNTGELFF; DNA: TGTGCCAGCAGCTCCCTCGGGGTTAGGTCGAACACCGGGGAGCTGTTTTTT
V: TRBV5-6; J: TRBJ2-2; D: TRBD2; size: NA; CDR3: CASSFRGSGLTGELFF; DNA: TGTGCCAGCAGCTTCCGAGGTAGCGGGCTCACCGGGGAGCTGTTTTTT
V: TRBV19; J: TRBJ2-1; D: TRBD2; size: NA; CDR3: CASSRAGAYNEQFF; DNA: TGTGCCAGTAGTAGAGCGGGGGCCTACAATGAGCAGTTCTTC